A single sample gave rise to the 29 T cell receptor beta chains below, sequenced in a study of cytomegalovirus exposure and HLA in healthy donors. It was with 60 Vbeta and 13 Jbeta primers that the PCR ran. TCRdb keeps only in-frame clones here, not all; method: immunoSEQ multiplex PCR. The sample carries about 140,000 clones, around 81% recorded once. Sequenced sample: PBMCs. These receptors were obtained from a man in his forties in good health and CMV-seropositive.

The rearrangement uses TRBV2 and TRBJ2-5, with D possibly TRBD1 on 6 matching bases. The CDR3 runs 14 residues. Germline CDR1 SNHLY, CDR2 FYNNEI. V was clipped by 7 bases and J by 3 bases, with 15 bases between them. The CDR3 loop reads CASTWGLAKETQYF. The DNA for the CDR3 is TGTGCCAGCACCTGGGGGCTAGCTAAAGAGACCCAGTACTTC.

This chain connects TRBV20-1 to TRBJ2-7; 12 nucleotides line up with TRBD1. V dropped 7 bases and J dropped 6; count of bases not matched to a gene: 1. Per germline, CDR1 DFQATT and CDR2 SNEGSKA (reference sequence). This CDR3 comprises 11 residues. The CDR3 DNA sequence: TGCAGTGGGGACAGGGGGCGCGAGCAGTACTTC. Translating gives CSGDRGREQYF.

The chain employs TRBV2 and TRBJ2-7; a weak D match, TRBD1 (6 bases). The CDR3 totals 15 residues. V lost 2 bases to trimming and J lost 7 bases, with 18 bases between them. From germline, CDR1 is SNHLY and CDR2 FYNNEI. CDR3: CASSEIGQGLREQYF. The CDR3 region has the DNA TGTGCCAGCAGTGAAATTGGGCAGGGGTTGAGAGAGCAGTACTTC. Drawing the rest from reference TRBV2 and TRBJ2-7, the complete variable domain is EPEVTQTPSHQVTQMGQEVILRCVPISNHLYFYWYRQILGQKVEFLVSFYNNEISEKSEIFDDQFSVERPDGSNFTLKIRSTKLEDSAMYFCASSEIGQGLREQYFGPGTRLTVT.

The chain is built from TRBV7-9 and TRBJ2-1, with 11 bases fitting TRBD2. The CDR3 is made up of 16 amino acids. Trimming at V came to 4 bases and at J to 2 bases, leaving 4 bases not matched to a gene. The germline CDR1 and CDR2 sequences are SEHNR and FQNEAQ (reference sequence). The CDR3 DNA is TGTGCCAGCAGCTATCGGACTAGCGGGCCCTACAATGAGCAGTTCTTC. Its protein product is CASSYRTSGPYNEQFF.

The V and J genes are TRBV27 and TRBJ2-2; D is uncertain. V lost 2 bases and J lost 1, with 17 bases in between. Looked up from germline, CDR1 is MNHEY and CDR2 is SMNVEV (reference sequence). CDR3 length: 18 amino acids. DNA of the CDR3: TGTGCCAGCAGTTTAACCTTTTCTGTCACGAGGAACACCGGGGAGCTGTTTTTT. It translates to CASSLTFSVTRNTGELFF.

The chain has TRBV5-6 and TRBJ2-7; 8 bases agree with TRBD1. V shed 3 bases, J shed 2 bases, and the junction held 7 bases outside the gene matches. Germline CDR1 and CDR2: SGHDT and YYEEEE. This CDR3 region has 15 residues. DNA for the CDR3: TGTGCCAGCAGCTCCTACAGGGGGGAGACCTACGAGCAGTACTTC. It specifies CASSSYRGETYEQYF.

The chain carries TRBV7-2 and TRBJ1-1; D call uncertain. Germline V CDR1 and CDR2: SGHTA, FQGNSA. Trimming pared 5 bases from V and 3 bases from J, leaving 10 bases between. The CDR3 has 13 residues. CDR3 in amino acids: CASSRGLYTEAFF. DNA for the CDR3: TGTGCCAGCAGCCGAGGTCTCTACACTGAAGCTTTCTTT. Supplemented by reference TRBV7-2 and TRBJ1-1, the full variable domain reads GAGVSQSPSNKVTEKGKDVELRCDPISGHTALYWYRQSLGQGLEFLIYFQGNSAPDKSGLPSDRFSAERTGGSVSTLTIQRTQQEDSAVYLCASSRGLYTEAFFGQGTRLTVV.

This chain's CDR3 is CASSRDSKDGYTF. In DNA form, the CDR3 reads TGTGCCAGCAGTCGGGACAGCAAGGATGGCTACACCTTC. J is TRBJ1-2 and V is TRBV28, with 7 bases that match TRBD1. Germline values: CDR1 MDHEN, CDR2 SYDVKM. The CDR3 extends over 13 amino acids. J lost 6 bases, V lost 5 bases, and 6 bases had no gene match.

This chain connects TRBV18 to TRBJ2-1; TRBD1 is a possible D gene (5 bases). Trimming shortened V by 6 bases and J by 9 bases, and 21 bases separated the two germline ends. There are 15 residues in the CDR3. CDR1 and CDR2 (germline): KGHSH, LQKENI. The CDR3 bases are TGTGCCAGCTCTTCATGCTGGGGCCCTCAATGTGAGCAGTTCTTC. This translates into CASSSCWGPQCEQFF. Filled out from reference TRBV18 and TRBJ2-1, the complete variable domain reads NAGVMQNPRHLVRRRGQEARLRCSPMKGHSHVYWYRQLPEEGLKFMVYLQKENIIDESGMPKERFSAEFPKEGPSILRIQQVVRGDSAAYFCASSSCWGPQCEQFFGPGTRLTVL.

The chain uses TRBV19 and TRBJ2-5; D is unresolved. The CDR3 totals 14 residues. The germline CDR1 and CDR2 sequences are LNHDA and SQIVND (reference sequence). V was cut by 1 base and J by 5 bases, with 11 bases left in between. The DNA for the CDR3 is TGTGCCAGTAGTATAGCGAGGCCGGAGGAGACCCAGTACTTC. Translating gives CASSIARPEETQYF.

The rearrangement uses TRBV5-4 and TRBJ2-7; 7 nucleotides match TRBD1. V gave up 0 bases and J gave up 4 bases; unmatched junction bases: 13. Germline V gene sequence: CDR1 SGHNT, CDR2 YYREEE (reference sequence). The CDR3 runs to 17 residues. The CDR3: CASSLGANRGERYEQYF. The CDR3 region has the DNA TGTGCCAGCAGCTTGGGGGCCAACAGGGGAGAGAGGTACGAGCAGTACTTC.

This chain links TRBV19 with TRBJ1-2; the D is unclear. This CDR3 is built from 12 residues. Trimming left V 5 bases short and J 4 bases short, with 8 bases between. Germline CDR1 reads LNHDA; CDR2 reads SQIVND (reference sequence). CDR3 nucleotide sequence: TGTGCCAGTAGTCAGCAGGCCTATGGCTACACCTTC. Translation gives CASSQQAYGYTF.

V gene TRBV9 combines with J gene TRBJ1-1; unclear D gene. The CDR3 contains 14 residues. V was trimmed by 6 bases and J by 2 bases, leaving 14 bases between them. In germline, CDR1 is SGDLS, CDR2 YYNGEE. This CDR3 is CASTKRGSNTEAFF. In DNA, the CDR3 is TGTGCCAGCACCAAGAGAGGCAGCAACACTGAAGCTTTCTTT.

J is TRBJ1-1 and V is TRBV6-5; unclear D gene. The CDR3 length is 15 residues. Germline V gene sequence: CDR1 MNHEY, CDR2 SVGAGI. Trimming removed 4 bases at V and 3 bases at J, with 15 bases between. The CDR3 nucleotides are TGTGCCAGCAGTTTACTCCCAGTCAGCGACACTGAAGCTTTCTTT. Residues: CASSLLPVSDTEAFF.

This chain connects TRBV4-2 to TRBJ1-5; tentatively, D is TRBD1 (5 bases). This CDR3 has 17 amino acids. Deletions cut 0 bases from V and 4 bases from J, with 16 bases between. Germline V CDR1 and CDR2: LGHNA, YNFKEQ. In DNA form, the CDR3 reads TGTGCCAGCAGCCAAGATATGGGGGACTCTTGGAATCAGCCCCAGCATTTT. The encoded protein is CASSQDMGDSWNQPQHF.

CDR3 in amino acids: CASRGETGGYNEQFF. The CDR3 DNA sequence: TGTGCCAGCAGGGGAGAGACAGGGGGATACAATGAGCAGTTCTTC. The chain uses TRBV28 and TRBJ2-1; 9 nucleotides align to TRBD1. Germline-derived CDR1 and CDR2 are MDHEN and SYDVKM. V trimming: 6 bases; J trimming: 4 bases; junction bases outside the gene matches: 7. This CDR3 has 15 amino acids. Filled out from reference TRBV28 and TRBJ2-1, the complete variable domain reads DVKVTQSSRYLVKRTGEKVFLECVQDMDHENMFWYRQDPGLGLRLIYFSYDVKMKEKGDIPEGYSVSREKKERFSLILESASTNQTSMYLCASRGETGGYNEQFFGPGTRLTVL.

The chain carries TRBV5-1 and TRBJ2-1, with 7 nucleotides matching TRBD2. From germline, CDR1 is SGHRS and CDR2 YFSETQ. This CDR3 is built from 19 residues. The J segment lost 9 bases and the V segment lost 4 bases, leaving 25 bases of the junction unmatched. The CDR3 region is CASSRHAALREIPRGEQFF. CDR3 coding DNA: TGCGCCAGCAGCCGACACGCCGCATTGCGGGAGATCCCCCGAGGTGAGCAGTTCTTC.

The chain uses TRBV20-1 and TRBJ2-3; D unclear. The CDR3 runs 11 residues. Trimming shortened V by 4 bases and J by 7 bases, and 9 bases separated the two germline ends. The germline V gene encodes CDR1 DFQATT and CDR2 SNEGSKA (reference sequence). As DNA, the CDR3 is TGCAGTGCTACCCCCCAAAATACGCAGTATTTT. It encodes CSATPQNTQYF.

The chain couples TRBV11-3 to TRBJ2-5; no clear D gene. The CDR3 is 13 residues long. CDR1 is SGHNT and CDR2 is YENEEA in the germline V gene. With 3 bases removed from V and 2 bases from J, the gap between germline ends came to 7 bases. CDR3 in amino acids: CASSFGLQETQYF. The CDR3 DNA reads TGTGCCAGCAGCTTCGGGTTGCAAGAGACCCAGTACTTC.

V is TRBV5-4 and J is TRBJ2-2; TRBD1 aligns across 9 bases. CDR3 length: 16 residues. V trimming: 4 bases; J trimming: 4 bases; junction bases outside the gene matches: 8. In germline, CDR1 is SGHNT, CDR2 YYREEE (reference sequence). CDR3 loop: CASSPQQGAVTGELFF. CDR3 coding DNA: TGTGCCAGCAGCCCCCAACAGGGGGCTGTCACCGGGGAGCTGTTTTTT.

The DNA for the CDR3 is TGTGCCACCCAAGGGCAGGGGATTTCCCCTTCTGGAAACACCATATATTTT. It translates to CATQGQGISPSGNTIYF. The gene calls are TRBV28 and TRBJ1-3; tentatively, D is TRBD1 (6 bases). Germline CDR1 and CDR2: MDHEN and SYDVKM. The CDR3 covers 17 residues. V dropped 10 bases and J dropped 1 base, with 23 bases sitting between them.

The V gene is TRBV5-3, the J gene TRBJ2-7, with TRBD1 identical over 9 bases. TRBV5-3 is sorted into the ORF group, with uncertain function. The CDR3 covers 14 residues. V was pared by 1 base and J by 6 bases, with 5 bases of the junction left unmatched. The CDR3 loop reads CARSLRTGVREQYF. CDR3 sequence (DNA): TGTGCCAGAAGCTTGAGGACAGGGGTCCGCGAGCAGTACTTC.

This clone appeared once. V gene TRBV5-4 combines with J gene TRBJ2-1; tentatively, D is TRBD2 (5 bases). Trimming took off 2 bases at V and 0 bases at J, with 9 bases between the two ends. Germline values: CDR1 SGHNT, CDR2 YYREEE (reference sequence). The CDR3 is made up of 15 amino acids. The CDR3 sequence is CASSFRLSSYNEQFF. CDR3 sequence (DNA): TGTGCCAGCAGCTTTCGACTAAGCTCCTACAATGAGCAGTTCTTC.

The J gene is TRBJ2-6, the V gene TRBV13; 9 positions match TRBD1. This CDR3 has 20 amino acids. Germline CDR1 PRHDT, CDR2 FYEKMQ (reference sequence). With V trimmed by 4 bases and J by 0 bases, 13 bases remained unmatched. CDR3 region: CASSSLRGDRAYSGANVLTF. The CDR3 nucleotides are TGTGCCAGCAGCTCCCTGAGGGGGGACAGGGCATACTCTGGGGCCAACGTCCTGACTTTC.

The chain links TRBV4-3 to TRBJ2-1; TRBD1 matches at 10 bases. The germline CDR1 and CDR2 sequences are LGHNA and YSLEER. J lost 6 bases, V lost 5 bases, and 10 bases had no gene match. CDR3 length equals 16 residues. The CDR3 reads CASSTRQGALGNEQFF. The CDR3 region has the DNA TGCGCCAGCAGCACTCGACAGGGGGCTTTAGGCAATGAGCAGTTCTTC.

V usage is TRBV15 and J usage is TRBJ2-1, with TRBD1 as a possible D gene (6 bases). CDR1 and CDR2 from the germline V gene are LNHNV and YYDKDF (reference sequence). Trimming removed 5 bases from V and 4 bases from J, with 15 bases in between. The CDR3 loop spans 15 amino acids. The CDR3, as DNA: TGTGCCACCAGCCGGAAGGGGGAAGGGTACAATGAGCAGTTCTTC. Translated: CATSRKGEGYNEQFF. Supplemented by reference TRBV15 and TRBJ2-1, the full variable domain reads DAMVIQNPRYQVTQFGKPVTLSCSQTLNHNVMYWYQQKSSQAPKLLFHYYDKDFNNEADTPDNFQSRRPNTSFCFLDIRSPGLGDTAMYLCATSRKGEGYNEQFFGPGTRLTVL.

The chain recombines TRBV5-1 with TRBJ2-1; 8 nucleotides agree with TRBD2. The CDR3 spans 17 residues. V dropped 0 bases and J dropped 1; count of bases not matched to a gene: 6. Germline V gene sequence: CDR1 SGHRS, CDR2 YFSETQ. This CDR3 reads CASSLGRAGGSYNEQFF. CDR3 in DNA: TGCGCCAGCAGCTTGGGTCGTGCGGGGGGATCCTACAATGAGCAGTTCTTC.

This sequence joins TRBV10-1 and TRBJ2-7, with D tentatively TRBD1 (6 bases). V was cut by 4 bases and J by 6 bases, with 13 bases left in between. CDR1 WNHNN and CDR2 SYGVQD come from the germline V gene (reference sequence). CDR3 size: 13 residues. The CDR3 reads CASSAGHTTEQYF. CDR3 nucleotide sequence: TGCGCCAGCAGTGCGGGACATACGACCGAGCAGTACTTC.

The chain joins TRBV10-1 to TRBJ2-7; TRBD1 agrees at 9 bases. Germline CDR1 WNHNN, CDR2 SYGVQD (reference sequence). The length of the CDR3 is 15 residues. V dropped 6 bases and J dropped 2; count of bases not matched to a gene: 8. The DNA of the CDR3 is TGCGCCAGCAGCAGGGACAGGGAAAGAACCTACGAGCAGTACTTC. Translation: CASSRDRERTYEQYF.